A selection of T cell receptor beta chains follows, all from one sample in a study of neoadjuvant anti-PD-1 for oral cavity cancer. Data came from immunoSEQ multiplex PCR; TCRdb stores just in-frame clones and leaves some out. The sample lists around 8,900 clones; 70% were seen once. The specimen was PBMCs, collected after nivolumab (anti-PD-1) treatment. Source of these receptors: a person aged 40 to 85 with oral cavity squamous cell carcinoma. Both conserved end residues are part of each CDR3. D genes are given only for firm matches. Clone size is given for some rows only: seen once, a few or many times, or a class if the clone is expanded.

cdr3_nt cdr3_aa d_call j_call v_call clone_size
TGTGCCAGCAGCTTGAAAGGGGGAGAGACCCAGTACTTC CASSLKGGETQYF - TRBJ2-5 TRBV5-6 -
TGCAGCGTTGAAGAGAACGAAGCTGAAGCTTTCTTT CSVEENEAEAFF - TRBJ1-1 TRBV29-1 -
TGCGCCAGCAGCTTGACCCCCGGCGGGAACACTGAAGCTTTCTTT CASSLTPGGNTEAFF - TRBJ1-1 TRBV5-1 -
TGTGCCATCAGTGAATATCCGGGCGAGCAGTACTTC CAISEYPGEQYF - TRBJ2-7 TRBV10-3 -
TGTGCCACCAGCAGAGGGACGGCTAGCAATCAGCCCCAGCATTTT CATSRGTASNQPQHF - TRBJ1-5 TRBV15 few
TGTGCCAGCAGCTTAACGCAGACTTCGGCGCCCCAGCATTTT CASSLTQTSAPQHF - TRBJ1-5 TRBV7-2 -
TGTGCCAGCAGCTTGGTCAGGGGAATTAATGAGCAGTTCTTC CASSLVRGINEQFF - TRBJ2-1 TRBV5-6 once
TGTGCCAGCAGCCCACGGGTCACAGATACGCAGTATTTT CASSPRVTDTQYF - TRBJ2-3 TRBV7-2 -
TGTGCCAGCAGCGCGCTCCTCGGGGCCTCTGGGGCCAACGTCCTGACTTTC CASSALLGASGANVLTF - TRBJ2-6 TRBV9 -
TGTGCCAGCATATTGCGGGGGGGCCGGGAGACCCAGTACTTC CASILRGGRETQYF - TRBJ2-5 TRBV21-1 once
TGTGCCAGCAGTAGCTATAGCAATCAGCCCCAGCATTTT CASSSYSNQPQHF - TRBJ1-5 TRBV2 -
TGTGCCAGCAGTTTATTGGGGCAAGCCAATGAAAAACTGTTTTTT CASSLLGQANEKLFF - TRBJ1-4 TRBV28 few
TGTGCCAGCAGCTCCGGGACTAGCGGGGCCGGGCAGTTCTTC CASSSGTSGAGQFF TRBD2 TRBJ2-1 TRBV14 -
TGTGCCAGCAGTGAAGGGGTGGGGCTCGGGACCCAGTACTTC CASSEGVGLGTQYF - TRBJ2-5 TRBV2 -
TGTGCCAGCAGCTTCGACAGGGGCAATGGCTACACCTTC CASSFDRGNGYTF TRBD1 TRBJ1-2 TRBV5-5 -
TGTGCCATCAGTGGGATTACTAGCGGGGGCTACCAGAGCACAGATACGCAGTATTTT CAISGITSGGYQSTDTQYF TRBD2 TRBJ2-3 TRBV10-3 -
TGCAGCGTTGGGTTGTCATGGGGCTCCAACTCTGGGGCCAACGTCCTGACTTTC CSVGLSWGSNSGANVLTF - TRBJ2-6 TRBV29-1 -
TGCGCCAGCAGGACTCCAGGGGGAAGGACTGAAGCTTTCTTT CASRTPGGRTEAFF TRBD1 TRBJ1-1 TRBV10-2 -
TGTGCCAGCAGTTTGCCTCCCGACAGGACCGCTTCTGGAAACACCATATATTTT CASSLPPDRTASGNTIYF - TRBJ1-3 TRBV28 -
TGTGCCAGCAGCGTAGGGTACATCGCTTTCTTT CASSVGYIAFF - TRBJ1-1 TRBV7-9 -
TGTGCCAGCAGTAACCTGGACAGGGGCTACGAGCAGTACTTC CASSNLDRGYEQYF TRBD1 TRBJ2-7 TRBV6-6 -
TGTGCCAGCAGTGCTCTAGCGGGGGGGCCAGAGACCCAGTACTTC CASSALAGGPETQYF TRBD2 TRBJ2-5 TRBV6-1 -
TGTGCCACCTATGGGGGAAGCCACGAGCAGTACTTC CATYGGSHEQYF - TRBJ2-7 TRBV27 few
TGTGCCAGCAGCCCAGGGATGAACACTGAAGCTTTCTTT CASSPGMNTEAFF - TRBJ1-1 TRBV28 -
TGTGCCAGCAGCGTAGAGGGACTCCCACACTACGAGCAGTACTTC CASSVEGLPHYEQYF - TRBJ2-7 TRBV9 -
TGTGCCTGGAGCTTAGCCACGACAGGAAGTTATGGCTACACCTTC CAWSLATTGSYGYTF - TRBJ1-2 TRBV30 -
TGCGCCAGCAGCCAAGTTGAAGGACTAGCGGGGGCCTTTACCGGGGAGCTGTTTTTT CASSQVEGLAGAFTGELFF TRBD2 TRBJ2-2 TRBV4-1 -
TGTGCCAGCAGCGCCTCTAGCGGGGGGGGTCCCATGCGGTACAATGAGCAGTTCTTC CASSASSGGGPMRYNEQFF TRBD2 TRBJ2-1 TRBV7-2 -
TGTGCCATCAGTGTACAGGGGCCTGGAAACACCATATATTTT CAISVQGPGNTIYF TRBD1 TRBJ1-3 TRBV10-3 once